Below, one TCR beta chain is given with its context. These data belong to a study of blood T cell repertoires in COVID-19. Study background: There were acute and convalescent COVID-19 samples, and they came from the United States, Italy and Spain. T cells, B-cell-depleted T cells, or PBMCs provided the cDNA or gDNA that served as material.

The CDR3 has 18 residues. Germline CDR1 and CDR2: LGHDT and YNNKEL (reference sequence). The trim removed 6 bases at V and 0 bases at J, leaving 5 bases unmatched. In the authors' methods: Reference gene primer amplification gave estimated nucleated cell counts. Only in-frame clones appear in the TCRdb table, and some are missing; sequencing was by immunoSEQ multiplex PCR. V, J and clone size derive from that table, while D and trimming were established from the DNA sequence. This repertoire shows around 60,000 clones, 70% to 90% found once; its top ten account for approximately 7.2%. The chain joins TRBV3-1 (or the pseudogene TRBV3-2) to TRBJ2-1; 16 bases are shared with TRBD2. Material for sequencing was peripheral blood. The source of this sequence is a man aged 55-75 years with acute or convalescent COVID-19. CDR3 coding DNA: TGTGCCAGCAGACCGGGACTAGCGGGGGGGAGCTCCTACAATGAGCAGTTCTTC. It codes for CASRPGLAGGSSYNEQFF.